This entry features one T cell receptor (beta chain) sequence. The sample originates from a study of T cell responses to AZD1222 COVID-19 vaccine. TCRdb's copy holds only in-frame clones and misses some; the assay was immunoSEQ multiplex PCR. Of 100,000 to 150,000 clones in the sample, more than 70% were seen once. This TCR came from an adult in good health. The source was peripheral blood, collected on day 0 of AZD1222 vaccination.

The CDR3 spells CARVQASNQPQHF. In DNA, the CDR3 is TGTGCCAGAGTACAGGCCAGCAATCAGCCCCAGCATTTT. This chain joins TRBV27 and TRBJ1-5; TRBD1 is a possible D gene (5 bases). Trimming removed 9 bases at V and 1 base at J, with 10 bases between. The CDR3 consists of 13 residues. Germline V gives CDR1 MNHEY, CDR2 SMNVEV (reference sequence).